The rows below give T cell receptor beta chains drawn from one sample of a study of spatial heterogeneity in lung cancer. TCRdb used MiXCR to reprocess the 5' RACE reads, holding one entry per CDR3 protein. The table lists tens of thousands of distinct CDR3 sequences, about 14% of them singletons, with under 7.5% in the top ten. The sample consisted of PBMCs, taken at surgery. The receptors were gathered from a male donor with early-stage non-small cell lung cancer. The CDR3 runs from the conserved cysteine through the conserved F or W. D genes are given only for firm matches. Part of the rows lack a size; the others show once, few, many or a class for expanded clones.

size | J | V | D | CDR3 | DNA
NA | TRBJ1-1 | TRBV7-9 | NA | CASGSRRNTEAFF | TGTGCCAGCGGAAGTAGGAGGAACACTGAAGCTTTCTTT
NA | TRBJ2-7 | TRBV9 | NA | CASSAGQGGIFEQYF | TGTGCCAGCAGCGCCGGACAGGGAGGGATCTTCGAGCAGTACTTC
NA | TRBJ2-1 | TRBV3-1 | NA | CASSPWRVNNNEQFF | TGTGCCAGCAGCCCTTGGCGGGTCAATAACAATGAGCAGTTCTTC
medium-sized | TRBJ2-3 | TRBV4-3 | TRBD2 | CASSQDLVAGLNTDTQYF | TGCGCCAGCAGCCAAGATCTAGTAGCGGGATTAAACACAGATACGCAGTATTTT
once | TRBJ2-3 | TRBV6-6 | NA | CASSLGLEGTTDTQYF | TGTGCCAGCAGTCTCGGGCTAGAGGGGACCACAGATACGCAGTATTTT
NA | TRBJ2-5 | TRBV27 | NA | CASSLIAKETQYF | TGTGCCAGCAGTTTAATCGCAAAAGAGACCCAGTACTTC
NA | TRBJ1-6 | TRBV20-1 | NA | CSARDQAGSSYNSPLHF | TGCAGTGCTAGAGATCAGGCAGGGAGCTCCTATAATTCACCCCTCCACTTT
few | TRBJ1-6 | TRBV20-1 | NA | CSARVQSPRAPLHF | TGCAGTGCTAGAGTCCAATCCCCCCGCGCACCCCTCCACTTT
many | TRBJ1-2 | TRBV24-1 | TRBD1 | CATSDPTTGGAEGYTF | TGTGCCACCAGTGATCCAACGACAGGGGGCGCGGAGGGCTACACCTTC
NA | TRBJ1-5 | TRBV28 | NA | CASRYSLGNQPQHF | TGTGCCAGCAGGTACAGCTTAGGCAATCAGCCCCAGCATTTT
many | TRBJ2-1 | TRBV27 | NA | CASSLFRVAEQFF | TGTGCCAGCAGTTTATTTCGGGTAGCTGAGCAGTTCTTC
NA | TRBJ1-1 | TRBV4-1 | NA | CASSQDAKRTEAFF | TGCGCCAGCAGCCAAGACGCGAAGCGCACTGAAGCTTTCTTT
few | TRBJ1-2 | TRBV4-3 | NA | CASSPPRGGYTF | TGCGCCAGCAGCCCGCCTCGGGGTGGCTACACCTTC
NA | TRBJ1-3 | TRBV9 | NA | CASSVTGMASGNTIYF | TGTGCCAGCAGCGTAACAGGGATGGCCTCTGGAAACACCATATATTTT
NA | TRBJ2-3 | TRBV6-5 | NA | CASSYAPGLPTDTQYF | TGTGCCAGCAGTTACGCCCCAGGACTTCCCACAGATACGCAGTATTTT
NA | TRBJ1-5 | TRBV10-3 | NA | CAISEDSPLQPQHF | TGTGCCATCAGTGAGGACAGCCCGCTTCAGCCCCAGCATTTT
NA | TRBJ2-7 | TRBV12-3/TRBV12-4 | NA | CASSPISGSYEQYF | TGTGCCAGCAGTCCGATCTCTGGCTCCTACGAGCAGTACTTC
NA | TRBJ2-7 | TRBV29-1 | NA | CSVEDEGGSYEQYF | TGCAGCGTTGAAGACGAGGGGGGTAGCTACGAGCAGTACTTC
NA | TRBJ1-1 | TRBV5-1 | NA | CASSLATGRAVTEAFF | TGCGCCAGCAGCTTGGCAACGGGCCGGGCGGTCACTGAAGCTTTCTTT
many | TRBJ1-2 | TRBV7-9 | NA | CASSSFRTQRPSEYYGYTF | TGTGCCAGCAGCTCATTCAGGACACAACGACCTTCTGAATACTATGGCTACACCTTC
few | TRBJ2-1 | TRBV29-1 | TRBD2 | CSVAIAGGPVDEQFF | TGCAGCGTTGCCATAGCGGGAGGGCCTGTAGATGAGCAGTTCTTC
NA | TRBJ1-5 | TRBV10-3 | NA | CAISESILGGISNQPQHF | TGTGCCATCAGTGAGTCTATTTTAGGCGGTATTAGCAATCAGCCCCAGCATTTT
few | TRBJ1-5 | TRBV18 | NA | CASSLQRDQPQHF | TGTGCCAGCTCACTCCAGCGTGATCAGCCCCAGCATTTT
few | TRBJ1-4 | TRBV10-3 | NA | CAISVQDNEKLFF | TGTGCCATCAGTGTACAGGATAATGAAAAACTGTTTTTT
NA | TRBJ2-1 | TRBV24-1 | NA | CATGNSYNEQFF | TGTGCCACCGGGAATTCCTACAATGAGCAGTTCTTC
few | TRBJ2-1 | TRBV7-7 | NA | CASSLDGSPGNEQFF | TGTGCTAGCAGCTTGGATGGGAGCCCGGGAAATGAGCAGTTCTTC
NA | TRBJ2-2 | TRBV6-2/TRBV6-3 | NA | CASSYITGELFF | TGTGCCAGCAGTTATATCACCGGGGAGCTGTTTTTT
many | TRBJ2-1 | TRBV5-1 | NA | CASSLALNEQFF | TGCGCCAGCAGCTTGGCCCTCAATGAGCAGTTCTTC
many | TRBJ2-2 | TRBV3-1 | NA | CASSQVVLAANTGELFF | TGTGCCAGCAGCCAAGTTGTACTAGCAGCGAACACCGGGGAGCTGTTTTTT
many | TRBJ1-1 | TRBV6-1 | NA | CASNREVMNTEAFF | TGTGCCAGCAATAGGGAGGTAATGAACACTGAAGCTTTCTTT
NA | TRBJ2-3 | TRBV2 | TRBD1 | CASSDATGTTDTQYF | TGTGCCAGCAGTGACGCGACAGGGACAACAGATACGCAGTATTTT
few | TRBJ2-3 | TRBV30 | NA | CAWSVLGSSTDTQYF | TGTGCCTGGAGTGTACTAGGCAGCAGCACAGATACGCAGTATTTT
NA | TRBJ2-1 | TRBV5-1 | NA | CASSLIGLDNEQFF | TGCGCCAGCAGCTTGATCGGATTGGACAATGAGCAGTTCTTC
NA | TRBJ1-1 | TRBV6-5 | NA | CASSYQGYMNTEAFF | TGTGCCAGCAGTTACCAGGGATACATGAACACTGAAGCTTTCTTT
NA | TRBJ1-2 | TRBV5-1 | NA | CASSLIASQKGYTF | TGCGCCAGCAGCTTGATAGCGTCGCAAAAGGGCTACACCTTC
many | TRBJ2-1 | TRBV28 | NA | CASSSPGSEQFF | TGTGCCAGCAGTTCCCCGGGCAGTGAGCAGTTCTTC
few | TRBJ1-5 | TRBV6-5 | NA | CASARQRSSNQPQHF | TGTGCCAGCGCTCGGCAGAGAAGTTCCAATCAGCCCCAGCATTTT
once | TRBJ2-1 | TRBV7-3 | TRBD1 | CASSLMTGKAEQFF | TGTGCCAGCAGCCTGATGACAGGGAAAGCTGAGCAGTTCTTC
few | TRBJ2-7 | TRBV20-1 | NA | CSARDRRTYEQYF | TGCAGTGCTCGGGACCGTCGAACCTACGAGCAGTACTTC
few | TRBJ2-7 | TRBV7-9 | NA | CASSHTHSSSYEQYF | TGTGCCAGCAGCCACACACACAGTAGCTCCTACGAGCAGTACTTC
many | TRBJ1-5 | TRBV7-2 | NA | CASRLGDQPQHF | TGTGCCAGCAGACTGGGGGATCAGCCCCAGCATTTT
few | TRBJ2-1 | TRBV18 | TRBD2 | CASSPFTSGSPYNEQFF | TGTGCCAGCTCACCGTTCACTAGCGGGAGCCCCTACAATGAGCAGTTCTTC
few | TRBJ2-5 | TRBV4-1 | TRBD2 | CASSQARLAGREETQYF | TGCGCCAGCAGCCAAGCCCGACTAGCGGGAAGGGAAGAGACCCAGTACTTC
NA | TRBJ1-1 | TRBV5-1 | NA | CASSYGTPLEAFF | TGCGCCAGCAGCTATGGGACACCTCTTGAAGCTTTCTTT
few | TRBJ2-5 | TRBV7-9 | TRBD2 | CASSPGGFAGVLETQYF | TGTGCCAGCAGCCCTGGTGGTTTCGCGGGAGTCCTTGAGACCCAGTACTTC
few | TRBJ1-2 | TRBV29-1 | NA | CSVEEGAANYGYTF | TGCAGCGTTGAAGAGGGGGCAGCTAACTATGGCTACACCTTC
many | TRBJ2-2 | TRBV11-2 | NA | CASSHAVNTGELFF | TGTGCCAGCAGCCATGCAGTGAACACCGGGGAGCTGTTTTTT
few | TRBJ2-1 | TRBV6-5 | NA | CASSPRAGEAYNEQFF | TGTGCCAGCAGTCCCAGGGCGGGCGAAGCCTACAATGAGCAGTTCTTC
few | TRBJ2-1 | TRBV6-1 | NA | CASSEARYNEQFF | TGTGCCAGCAGTGAAGCCCGATACAATGAGCAGTTCTTC
few | TRBJ2-7 | TRBV2 | TRBD2 | CASGLADYEQYF | TGTGCCTCGGGACTAGCGGACTACGAGCAGTACTTC
NA | TRBJ2-5 | TRBV12-3/TRBV12-4 | NA | CASSFGRQETQYF | TGTGCCAGCAGTTTTGGCAGGCAAGAGACCCAGTACTTC
many | TRBJ1-5 | TRBV20-1 | TRBD1 | CSARLGQINQPQHF | TGCAGTGCTAGACTGGGACAGATCAATCAGCCCCAGCATTTT
many | TRBJ1-1 | TRBV29-1 | NA | CSGQKGPLNTEAFF | TGCAGCGGACAAAAGGGACCGTTGAACACTGAAGCTTTCTTT
many | TRBJ1-1 | TRBV7-6 | NA | CASSLGEGTEAFF | TGTGCCAGCAGCTTAGGCGAGGGAACTGAAGCTTTCTTT
few | TRBJ1-1 | TRBV7-6 | NA | CASSADLNTEAFF | TGTGCCAGCAGCGCCGACTTGAACACTGAAGCTTTCTTT
NA | TRBJ2-5 | TRBV7-8 | NA | CASSINRVPQTQYF | TGTGCCAGCAGCATAAACAGGGTACCGCAGACCCAGTACTTC
few | TRBJ2-5 | TRBV5-4 | TRBD2 | CASASGGSTQETQYF | TGTGCCAGCGCCTCCGGGGGGAGTACTCAAGAGACCCAGTACTTC
few | TRBJ1-1 | TRBV6-6 | TRBD1 | CASTRTGLEKAEAFF | TGTGCCAGCACCCGGACAGGGTTAGAAAAGGCTGAAGCTTTCTTT